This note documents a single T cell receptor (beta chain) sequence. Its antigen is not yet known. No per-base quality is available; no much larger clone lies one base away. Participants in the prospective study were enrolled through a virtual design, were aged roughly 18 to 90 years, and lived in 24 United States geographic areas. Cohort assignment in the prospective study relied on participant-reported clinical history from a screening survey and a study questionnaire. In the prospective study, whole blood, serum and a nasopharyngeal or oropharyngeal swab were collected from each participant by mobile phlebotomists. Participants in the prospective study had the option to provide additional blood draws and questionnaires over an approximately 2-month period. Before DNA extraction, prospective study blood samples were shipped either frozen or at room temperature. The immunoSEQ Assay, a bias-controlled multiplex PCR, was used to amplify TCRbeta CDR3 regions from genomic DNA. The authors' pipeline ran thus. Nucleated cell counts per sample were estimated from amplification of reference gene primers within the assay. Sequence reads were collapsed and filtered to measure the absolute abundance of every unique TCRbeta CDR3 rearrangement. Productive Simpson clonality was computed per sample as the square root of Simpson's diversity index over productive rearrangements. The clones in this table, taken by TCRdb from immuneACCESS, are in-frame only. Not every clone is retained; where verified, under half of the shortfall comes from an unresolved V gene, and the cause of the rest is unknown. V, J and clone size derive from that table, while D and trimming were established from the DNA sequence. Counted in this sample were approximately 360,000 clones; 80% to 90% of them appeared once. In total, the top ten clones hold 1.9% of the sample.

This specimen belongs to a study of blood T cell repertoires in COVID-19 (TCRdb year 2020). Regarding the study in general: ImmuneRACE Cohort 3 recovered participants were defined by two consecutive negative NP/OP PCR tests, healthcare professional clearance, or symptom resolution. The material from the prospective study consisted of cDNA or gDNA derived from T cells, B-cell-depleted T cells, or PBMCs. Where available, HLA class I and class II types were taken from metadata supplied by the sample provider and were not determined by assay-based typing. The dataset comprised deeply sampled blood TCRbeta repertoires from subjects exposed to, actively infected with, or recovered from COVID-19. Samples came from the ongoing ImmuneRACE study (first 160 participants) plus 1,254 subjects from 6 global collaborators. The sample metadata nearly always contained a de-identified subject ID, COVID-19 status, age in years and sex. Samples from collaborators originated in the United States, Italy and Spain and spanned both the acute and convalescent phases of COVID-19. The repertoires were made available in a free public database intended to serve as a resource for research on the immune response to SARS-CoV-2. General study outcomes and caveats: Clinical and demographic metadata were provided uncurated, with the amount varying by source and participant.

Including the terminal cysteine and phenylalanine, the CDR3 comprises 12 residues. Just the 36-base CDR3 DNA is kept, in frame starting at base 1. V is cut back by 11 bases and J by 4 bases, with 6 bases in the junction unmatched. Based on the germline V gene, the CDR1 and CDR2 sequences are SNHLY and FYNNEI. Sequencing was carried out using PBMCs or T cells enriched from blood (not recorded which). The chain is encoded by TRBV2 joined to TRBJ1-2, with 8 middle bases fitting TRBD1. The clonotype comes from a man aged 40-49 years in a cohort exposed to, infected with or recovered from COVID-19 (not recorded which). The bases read TGTGCCGAAGGACAGGGCACCTATGGCTACACCTTC. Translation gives CAEGQGTYGYTF. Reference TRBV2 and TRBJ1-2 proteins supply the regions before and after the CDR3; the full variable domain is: EPEVTQTPSHQVTQMGQEVILRCVPISNHLYFYWYRQILGQKVEFLVSFYNNEISEKSEIFDDQFSVERPDGSNFTLKIRSTKLEDSAMYFCAEGQGTYGYTFGSGTRLTVV.